The rows below give T cell receptor beta chains drawn from one sample of a study of OX40 agonist ivuxolimab in advanced cancers. Some clones are missing from TCRdb's copy, which holds only in-frame ones; the method was immunoSEQ multiplex PCR. The table records about 65,000 clones, roughly nine tenths of them present only once. The starting material was CD4+ or CD8+ T cells sorted from blood, obtained in a trial of the OX40 agonist ivuxolimab. The source of these receptors is an adult with an advanced solid tumor such as melanoma, head and neck, liver or kidney cancer. Each CDR3 is given with its conserved first and last residue. A D gene is named only where the DNA matches it firmly. Only part of the rows carry a size: once, few, many, or a class if the clone is expanded.

V gene	J gene	clone size	D gene	CDR3 protein	CDR3 DNA
TRBV4-3	TRBJ2-7	-	-	CASSQDAAQRQYF	TGCGCCAGCAGCCAAGATGCGGCTCAGCGGCAGTACTTC
TRBV28	TRBJ2-7	-	-	CASSFGLRSSYEQYF	TGTGCCAGCAGTTTCGGTCTGCGGAGCTCCTACGAGCAGTACTTC
TRBV7-9	TRBJ2-5	once	-	CASSLGTTPQWETQYF	TGTGCCAGCAGCCTCGGGACAACACCTCAGTGGGAGACCCAGTACTTC
TRBV13	TRBJ1-1	-	TRBD1	CASSVGQGTEAFF	TGTGCCAGCAGCGTGGGACAGGGTACTGAAGCTTTCTTT
TRBV6-1	TRBJ2-7	-	-	CASSEREGHESSYEQYF	TGTGCCAGCAGTGAAAGGGAGGGACACGAGAGCTCCTACGAGCAGTACTTC
TRBV5-6	TRBJ2-7	-	-	CASSLGPTYEQYF	TGTGCCAGCAGCTTGGGGCCGACCTACGAGCAGTACTTC
TRBV28	TRBJ2-5	-	TRBD2	CAARGGEQETQYF	TGTGCCGCCCGGGGGGGGGAACAAGAGACCCAGTACTTC
TRBV7-2	TRBJ2-7	-	-	CASSSVNLLEQYF	TGTGCCAGCAGCTCAGTGAACTTGCTCGAGCAGTACTTC
TRBV5-5	TRBJ2-1	-	-	CASSLDVNEQFF	TGTGCCAGCAGCTTGGATGTGAATGAGCAGTTCTTC
TRBV5-5	TRBJ2-2	-	TRBD1	CASSMGQGLTNTGELFF	TGTGCCAGCAGCATGGGACAGGGACTCACGAACACCGGGGAGCTGTTTTTT
TRBV19	TRBJ2-2	-	-	CASNLQGPTGELFF	TGTGCCAGTAACTTGCAGGGGCCCACCGGGGAGCTGTTTTTT
TRBV19	TRBJ2-5	-	-	CASSIGIGETQYF	TGTGCCAGTAGTATAGGGATCGGAGAGACCCAGTACTTC
TRBV18	TRBJ2-7	-	-	CASSPLPSDEQYF	TGTGCCAGCTCACCGCTCCCTAGCGACGAGCAGTACTTC
TRBV7-9	TRBJ1-2	-	TRBD1	CASSLGDRTGNYGYTF	TGTGCCAGCAGCTTAGGGGACAGGACCGGGAACTATGGCTACACCTTC
TRBV6-5	TRBJ1-2	-	-	CATSPGGNYGYTF	TGTGCCACCAGTCCGGGGGGCAACTATGGCTACACCTTC
TRBV18	TRBJ2-1	-	TRBD2	CASSPGTRSNEQFF	TGTGCCAGCTCACCAGGGACTAGGTCCAATGAGCAGTTCTTC
TRBV10-3	TRBJ2-2	-	TRBD1	CATRQGNTGELFF	TGTGCCACAAGACAGGGAAACACCGGGGAGCTGTTTTTT
TRBV19	TRBJ2-1	-	TRBD2	CASSIPSGGLNEQFF	TGTGCCAGTAGCATTCCTAGCGGGGGTCTCAATGAGCAGTTCTTC
TRBV19	TRBJ1-3	-	-	CASSMSTGNSGNTIYF	TGTGCCAGTAGTATGTCGACCGGGAACTCTGGAAACACCATATATTTT
TRBV15	TRBJ1-5	-	-	CATSREVRQPNQPQHF	TGTGCCACCAGCAGGGAGGTCCGGCAACCCAATCAGCCCCAGCATTTT
TRBV28	TRBJ2-5	-	-	CASSSRMRETQYF	TGTGCCAGCAGTTCACGAATGAGGGAGACCCAGTACTTC
TRBV11-2	TRBJ2-1	-	-	CASSASRGPHEQFF	TGTGCCAGCAGCGCATCCAGGGGTCCCCATGAGCAGTTCTTC
TRBV19	TRBJ1-5	once	-	CASSHRDWGVRGNQPQHF	TGTGCCAGTAGTCACCGTGACTGGGGTGTGAGGGGAAATCAGCCCCAGCATTTT
TRBV6-6	TRBJ1-5	-	-	CASSYGGNQPQHF	TGTGCCAGCAGTTACGGGGGAAATCAGCCCCAGCATTTT
TRBV5-5	TRBJ2-3	-	-	CASSWGSESVDTQYF	TGTGCCAGCAGCTGGGGATCAGAGTCGGTAGATACGCAGTATTTT
TRBV6-5	TRBJ1-2	-	-	CASMRAGGYTF	TGTGCCAGCATGAGGGCAGGTGGCTACACCTTC
TRBV4-1	TRBJ1-5	-	-	CASSQGRTGSNQPQHF	TGCGCCAGCAGCCAAGGTCGTACAGGGAGCAATCAGCCCCAGCATTTT
TRBV2	TRBJ1-5	-	-	CASSEGTGHQPQHF	TGTGCCAGCAGTGAAGGAACAGGGCATCAGCCCCAGCATTTT
TRBV5-1	TRBJ1-3	-	-	CASSLEGTESSGNTIYF	TGCGCCAGCAGCTTGGAAGGGACCGAGAGCTCTGGAAACACCATATATTTT
TRBV19	TRBJ1-2	-	TRBD1	CASRLTGANYGYTF	TGTGCCAGTAGGTTAACAGGGGCGAACTATGGCTACACCTTC
TRBV5-1	TRBJ1-2	-	-	CASSSSTTVNYGYTF	TGCGCCAGCAGCTCATCCACGACAGTGAACTATGGCTACACCTTC
TRBV5-4	TRBJ1-6	once	-	CASSFQAHDTSPLHF	TGTGCCAGCAGCTTCCAGGCCCACGATACTTCACCCCTCCACTTT
TRBV28	TRBJ1-6	-	TRBD1	CASSLAPGGSNSPLHF	TGTGCCAGCAGTTTAGCCCCAGGGGGTAGTAATTCACCCCTCCACTTT